The rows below give T cell receptor beta chains drawn from one sample of a study of Ad26.COV2.S vaccination and SARS-CoV-2 variants. Profiling relied on immunoSEQ multiplex PCR, and the TCRdb table lists in-frame clones only, not all of them. Among more than 300,000 clones listed, about 89% were seen once. The source was peripheral blood, collected in a trial of Ad26.COV2.S vaccine versus placebo. The receptors here all came from a person between 18 and 65 years old who received the Ad26.COV2.S COVID-19 vaccine or a placebo. The CDR3 runs from the conserved cysteine through the conserved F or W.

v_call cdr3_aa
TRBV13 CASSLDGPYNEQFF
TRBV29-1 CSVWGVDKNIQYF
TRBV5-6 CASSFYMGETDTQYF
TRBV9 CASSRGLQIYQETQYF
TRBV12-3/TRBV12-4 CASRVTGAEGYTF
TRBV4-2 CASSQDPLAGDEQYF
TRBV2 CASTPVRGYNEQFF
TRBV5-1 CASSQTSGSSGEQFF
TRBV7-2 CASSSIGLASETQYF
TRBV5-1 CASRTGNTGELFF
TRBV7-2 CASSLAQEDTQYF
TRBV19 CASSIDRSRDEQFF
TRBV30 CAWGTGSSAHTQYF
TRBV19 CASSHRGDNEKLFF
TRBV5-1 CASSIGQGTDEQYF
TRBV6-1 CASSERRSGRRTEAFF
TRBV19 CASSIATKLRAEAFF
TRBV11-1 CASSLAQRGQSYNEQFF
TRBV18 CASSPYGTGAHEQYF
TRBV19 CASSTSDRSDPFF
TRBV3-1/TRBV3-2 CASSREGLRPGGRYEQYF
TRBV7-3 CASSPAAGDHDETDTQYF
TRBV28 CASSLGQGADGYTF
TRBV10-3 CAISGTGSSYNEQFF
TRBV7-6 CASSMDRAGNEQFF
TRBV7-2 CASSLVGSAGSTDTQYF
TRBV12-5 CASGSSPTGGFGEQFF
TRBV24-1 CATSDAGQGANNEQFF
TRBV11-2 CASTRDREETQYF
TRBV7-2 CASSPGLAGGLVEQYF
TRBV2 CASSEWEKLFF
TRBV10-2 CASRPLVSGAEDTQYF
TRBV28 CASSLWGDKKETQYF
TRBV28 CAWGTGFLSYEQYF
TRBV19 CASTQGGAGQPQHF
TRBV28 CASSLWASGANTGELFF
TRBV19 CASNLGLALHNEQFF
TRBV27 CASSSRGGTGRVNYGYTF
TRBV6-5 CASRHGTGGGYGYTF
TRBV10-2 CASSESGPGLSTF
TRBV7-8 CASSVSRTGYSSYTF
TRBV19 CASSMGLGSSYEQYF
TRBV29-1 CSVVDSDTDTQYF
TRBV2 CASSGEGETQYF
TRBV13 CASSSRERGNSPLHF
TRBV28 CASSLFQGTYGYTF
TRBV7-9 CASSLGRETQYF
TRBV6-1 CASSDPSYRVGYTF
TRBV28 CASSFRVHEQYF
TRBV7-2 CASTTSRTTNYGYTF
TRBV7-2 CASSLGRALYNEQFF
TRBV3-1/TRBV3-2 CASRPGGLSSYEQYF
TRBV27 CASSRQGYEQYF